These 10 T cell receptor beta chains were sequenced from one sample in a study of T cell clonotyping in hematopoietic cell transplantation. Generated by immunoSEQ multiplex PCR, the TCRdb table keeps only in-frame clones and is missing some. The sample holds roughly 30,000 clones; 80% to 95% are singletons and the top ten take about 10%. Sample: PBMCs, taken 100 days after allogeneic stem cell transplant. These receptors were obtained from a female patient aged 50 to 65 who had an allogeneic stem cell transplant from a related donor, so the T cells may come from the graft donor. Some clones in this sample may be carry-over from other donors' samples.

CDR3 in DNA: TGTGCCAGCAGCTGGCAGTACACCGGGGAGCTGTTTTTT. Amino acids: CASSWQYTGELFF. The V call is TRBV7-9, the J call TRBJ2-2; D gene uncertain. There are 13 residues in the CDR3. The germline gives CDR1 SEHNR, CDR2 FQNEAQ (reference sequence). Trimming pared 4 bases from V and 3 bases from J, leaving 6 bases between.

This clone came up a few times. The rearrangement uses TRBV7-9 and TRBJ2-1, with D perhaps given as TRBD1 or TRBD2 (7 bases each). Trimming took off 1 base at V and 15 bases at J, with 16 bases between the two ends. CDR3 size: 13 residues. Germline V gene data show CDR1 as SEHNR and CDR2 as FQNEAQ (reference sequence). CDR3 nucleotides: TGTGCCAGCAGCTTAGACAGGGGCGGGGGACGGTTCTTC. Protein: CASSLDRGGGRFF.

In this sample, this clone turned up once. The rearrangement joins TRBV4-1 to TRBJ2-3, with 12 bases aligning to TRBD2. Germline values: CDR1 MGHRA, CDR2 YSYEKL. The trim removed 3 bases at V and 2 bases at J, leaving 3 bases unmatched. This CDR3 comprises 16 residues. CDR3 sequence (DNA): TGCGCCAGCAGCCACACTAGCGGGGGGTTCACAGATACGCAGTATTTT. Its protein product is CASSHTSGGFTDTQYF.

The chain recombines TRBV9 with TRBJ2-2, with 8 bases lining up with TRBD2. Germline-derived CDR1 and CDR2 are SGDLS and YYNGEE. The J segment lost 5 bases and the V segment lost 3 bases, leaving 9 bases of the junction unmatched. This CDR3 is 16 amino acids long. CDR3 region: CASSAVGGAMTGELFF. The DNA for the CDR3 is TGTGCCAGCAGCGCTGTCGGGGGGGCAATGACCGGGGAGCTGTTTTTT. The complete variable domain, with remaining parts taken from reference TRBV9 and TRBJ2-2, reads DSGVTQTPKHLITATGQRVTLRCSPRSGDLSVYWYQQSLDQGLQFLIQYYNGEERAKGNILERFSAQQFPDLHSELNLSSLELGDSALYFCASSAVGGAMTGELFFGEGSRLTVL.

The chain joins TRBV7-2 to TRBJ1-1, with D tentatively TRBD1 (5 bases). Germline assignment: CDR1 SGHTA and CDR2 FQGNSA. The CDR3 runs to 18 residues. V was cut by 5 bases and J by 1 base, with 23 bases left in between. The CDR3 DNA reads TGTGCCAGCAGCCTCCTAGTATTCGGGGCAGGGCAGAACACTGAAGCTTTCTTT. This gives the protein CASSLLVFGAGQNTEAFF.

The chain has TRBV5-6 and TRBJ1-2; a weak D match, TRBD1 (5 bases). Trimming stripped 1 base from V and 4 bases from J, with 14 bases between. This CDR3 is 15 amino acids long. Germline loops: CDR1 SGHDT, CDR2 YYEEEE. The CDR3 nucleotides are TGTGCCAGCAGCTTGTGGGGCCCAGGACCCTATGGCTACACCTTC. It encodes CASSLWGPGPYGYTF.

This clone was detected once. The rearrangement links TRBV30 to TRBJ2-7, with 8 bases lining up with TRBD1. With 2 bases clipped from V and 1 base from J, the junction kept 7 bases outside the gene matches. This CDR3 has 15 residues. CDR1 and CDR2 from the germline V gene are GTSNPN and SVGIG (reference sequence). The CDR3 sequence is CAWSLTGGRSYEQYF. DNA for the CDR3: TGTGCCTGGAGTTTAACAGGGGGACGGTCCTACGAGCAGTACTTC.

This clone was seen a single time. The J gene is TRBJ2-1, the V gene TRBV5-1; 7 positions agree with TRBD1. The J segment lost 3 bases and the V segment lost 3 bases, leaving 3 bases of the junction unmatched. The CDR3 contains 14 residues. CDR1 is SGHRS, CDR2 YFSETQ, per germline. CDR3 coding DNA: TGCGCCAGCAGCTCTCAGGGGGTCTACAATGAGCAGTTCTTC. It is translated as CASSSQGVYNEQFF. Full variable domain (outside the CDR3, taken from reference TRBV5-1 and TRBJ2-1): KAGVTQTPRYLIKTRGQQVTLSCSPISGHRSVSWYQQTPGQGLQFLFEYFSETQRNKGNFPGRFSGRQFSNSRSEMNVSTLELGDSALYLCASSSQGVYNEQFFGPGTRLTVL.

The CDR3 reads CASSTLQGSTEAFF. The CDR3 DNA sequence: TGTGCCAGCAGCACTCTCCAGGGGAGCACTGAAGCTTTCTTT. The chain has TRBV5-4 and TRBJ1-1, with a weak D call TRBD1 (6 bases). Trimming took 4 bases from V and 4 from J, leaving 14 bases between them. The germline gives CDR1 SGHNT, CDR2 YYREEE (reference sequence). The CDR3 is 14 amino acids.

This clone was found once. The J gene is TRBJ2-3, the V gene TRBV2, with D perhaps given as TRBD1 or TRBD2 (6 bases each). The V gene's germline CDR1 is SNHLY and CDR2 FYNNEI. CDR3 length equals 15 residues. Trimming took off 5 bases at V and 1 base at J, with 13 bases between the two ends. The CDR3 region is CASSLGGRGTDTQYF. CDR3 in DNA: TGTGCCAGCAGTTTAGGGGGGCGGGGCACAGATACGCAGTATTTT.